This T cell receptor (beta chain) comes out of a study of OX40 agonist ivuxolimab in advanced cancers. General notes on the study: The costimulatory receptor OX40 (CD134) was targeted by ivuxolimab, a fully human IgG2 agonistic monoclonal antibody. Patients were allowed to have had prior anti-PD-1, anti-PD-L1 or anti-CTLA-4 therapy, and 40% of the dose-escalation patients had previously received checkpoint inhibitors. In the dose-escalation cohort, around four fifths of patients were male, and the mean age was approximately 60 years, with a range of about 23 to 80. Partial responses occurred in three dose-escalation patients: two with cutaneous melanoma and one with hepatocellular carcinoma. The paper describes the monotherapy dose-escalation part (N of about 47 patients) of the phase I trial of ivuxolimab. Peripheral TCRbeta sequencing aimed to test whether ivuxolimab altered TCR sequence diversity and caused clonal T-cell expansion. Intravenous ivuxolimab was administered to patients every 2 weeks at six dose levels: 0.01, 0.1, 0.3, 1.5, 3 and 10 mg/kg. Of the roughly 50 dose-escalation patients, hepatocellular carcinoma was present in about 20, melanoma in roughly 15, renal cell carcinoma in 9 and head and neck cancer in 9.

Patients with autoimmune disease history or receiving systemic immunosuppression were excluded from the trial. Peripheral blood for TCR sequencing was collected from all dose cohorts at baseline, on cycle 4 day 1, and on cycle 7 day 1. Samples came from an open-label, multicenter, first-in-human phase I dose-escalation trial of ivuxolimab. Adults with locally advanced or metastatic head and neck squamous cell, hepatocellular, melanoma or renal cell carcinoma were enrolled in the trial. Before TCR sequencing, CD4+ T cells and CD8+ T cells were sorted from peripheral blood as separate populations. The paper as a whole reports these results and caveats: At doses of 0.1 to 3.0 mg/kg, clonal expansion of both CD4+ and CD8+ blood T cells was observed from baseline to week 6. In the 0.1-3.0 mg/kg groups, partial responders had among the lowest normalized peripheral clonal expansion, particularly in CD8+ T cells. Low levels of normalized T-cell clonal expansion were also seen in some patients who did not respond. After ivuxolimab, expanded clones were on average more numerous among CD8+ T cells than among CD4+ T cells. The antigen specificity of the clonally expanded peripheral T cells was not determined.

Genomic DNA was extracted from sorted cells for sequencing of the TCRbeta CDR3 region. The immunoSEQ Assay was used for sequencing of TCRbeta CDR3 regions. TCRdb retrieved this table from immuneACCESS and kept in-frame rearrangements only. Not all clones are present; in checked studies, unresolved V genes account for under half, and no reason is known for the remainder. Present in this sample are several thousand clones, 66% of which were seen just once. Jointly, the top ten make up roughly two fifths of the sample. Comments on this clone: There is no known antigen for this receptor. Base qualities are not provided; no much larger clone lies one nucleotide away.

CDR1 MNHEY and CDR2 SMNVEV were looked up in the germline V gene (reference sequence). Relative to germline, V is missing 4 bases and J is missing 0 bases, with 5 bases of the junction outside any gene match. The CDR3, cysteine through phenylalanine, is 15 amino acids long. The read is trimmed to its CDR3 DNA, 45 bases read in frame from base 1. The clonotype was recovered from an adult with an advanced solid tumor such as melanoma, head and neck, liver or kidney cancer. The specimen was CD4+ or CD8+ T cells sorted from blood, collected in a trial of the OX40 agonist ivuxolimab. This chain joins TRBV27 to TRBJ2-7, with TRBD1 identical over 8 junction bases. The CDR3 has the sequence CASSSGQGLSYEQYF. Here is the DNA: TGTGCCAGCAGTTCAGGACAGGGTCTCTCCTACGAGCAGTACTTC.